This T cell receptor beta chain came from a study of blood T cells in healthy people across ages. There are 16 residues in the CDR3. V gave up 6 bases and J gave up 6 bases, with 23 bases separating them. Germline loops: CDR1 LNHNV, CDR2 YYDKDF (reference sequence). It was with a sample-barcoded 5' primer and a J-beta primer mix that a second PCR of roughly 7 to 12 cycles was run. Each CDR3 protein is one row after TCRdb ran MiXCR on the 5' RACE reads. Of about 1.6 million distinct CDR3 sequences listed, roughly 32% were seen once; the top ten hold about 10%. The sample comprised blood. The TCR originated in a woman between 25 and 40 years old in good health. This sequence joins TRBV15 and TRBJ1-2; D is perhaps TRBD1 (5 bases). CDR3 in DNA: TGTGCCACCAGGGCACACCGGGACCCAAACTACCATGGCTACACCTTC. Translated: CATRAHRDPNYHGYTF.